The next 12 T cell receptor beta chains were all read from a single sample in a study of CD8 T cells in Susac syndrome. Roughly 0.5 to 1 ug RNA was reverse transcribed with random hexamers. TCRdb itself ran the immunoSEQ multiplex PCR reads through MiXCR, one entry per CDR3 protein. The sample carries under 95,000 distinct CDR3 sequences, about 95% recorded once. Sequenced: CD4+ T cells from PBMCs. The receptors were sampled from a human donor with Susac syndrome.

The chain employs TRBV29-1 and TRBJ1-2; D gene uncertain. Germline CDR1 reads SQVTM; CDR2 reads ANQGSEA. This CDR3 is 12 amino acids long. Trimming removed 5 bases from V and 3 bases from J, with 10 bases in between. CDR3 bases: TGCAGCGTTCAACCCGGAGACTATGGCTACACCTTC. As protein: CSVQPGDYGYTF.

V and J are TRBV30 and TRBJ1-2; TRBD1 is a possible D gene (5 bases). CDR3 length: 14 amino acids. The ends were cut back, 4 bases at V and 5 bases at J, with 17 bases in the middle. Germline CDR1 is GTSNPN and CDR2 is SVGIG (reference sequence). CDR3 loop: CAWTPGLYSYGYTF. DNA for the CDR3: TGTGCCTGGACTCCAGGGCTGTATTCGTATGGCTACACCTTC.

V and J are TRBV6-5 and TRBJ1-5; D call uncertain. V was trimmed by 6 bases and J by 2 bases, leaving 11 bases between them. The CDR3 is 14 amino acids. Germline lookup yields CDR1 MNHEY and CDR2 SVGAGI. The CDR3, as DNA: TGTGCCAGCAGGACCCACCCTGGCAATCAGCCCCAGCATTTT. Its translation is CASRTHPGNQPQHF.

V gene TRBV7-2 combines with J gene TRBJ2-6, with D unresolved. Trimming left V 0 bases short and J 4 bases short, with 7 bases between. The germline V gene encodes CDR1 SGHTA and CDR2 FQGNSA. The CDR3 totals 15 residues. The CDR3 here is CASSLARRGANVLTF. The CDR3 DNA reads as TGTGCCAGCAGCTTAGCACGAAGAGGGGCCAACGTCCTGACTTTC.

This chain connects TRBV30 to TRBJ2-3, with D perhaps matching TRBD2 (6 bases). Trimming shortened V by 2 bases and J by 6 bases, and 9 bases separated the two germline ends. CDR1 GTSNPN and CDR2 SVGIG come from the germline V gene (reference sequence). The CDR3 is 12 amino acids. CDR3 in DNA: TGTGCCTGGAGTACTGGGGGGGATACGCAGTATTTT. Its protein product is CAWSTGGDTQYF.

The chain uses TRBV2 and TRBJ2-7; TRBD2 agrees at 10 bases. V lost 7 bases and J lost 2; bases outside the gene matches: 8. This CDR3 comprises 15 residues. Germline values: CDR1 SNHLY, CDR2 FYNNEI. The CDR3 protein is CASTVGLADTYEQYF. In DNA, the CDR3 is TGTGCCAGCACCGTAGGACTAGCGGACACCTACGAGCAGTACTTC.

CDR3 in amino acids: CASSLDATEAFF. DNA of the CDR3: TGTGCCAGCAGCTTAGACGCGACGGAAGCTTTCTTT. The rearrangement links TRBV11-3 to TRBJ1-1, with D unresolved. V was shortened by 0 bases and J by 8 bases, with 7 bases between the two germline ends. The CDR3 runs to 12 residues. Per the germline V gene, CDR1 is SGHNT and CDR2 is YENEEA.

This rearrangement joins TRBV30 to TRBJ2-7, with 7 bases aligning to TRBD1. The V and J ends lost 5 bases and 3 bases, in that order; junction bases with no gene match: 7. Germline V CDR1 and CDR2: GTSNPN, SVGIG (reference sequence). This CDR3 has 13 residues. The CDR3 sequence is CAWFPRDSYEQYF. Written as DNA, the CDR3 is TGTGCCTGGTTTCCCCGGGACAGCTACGAGCAGTACTTC. Filled out from reference TRBV30 and TRBJ2-7, the complete variable domain reads SQTIHQWPATLVQPVGSPLSLECTVEGTSNPNLYWYRQAAGRGLQLLFYSVGIGQISSEVPQNLSASRPQDRQFILSSKKLLLSDSGFYLCAWFPRDSYEQYFGPGTRLTVT.

The V call is TRBV30, the J call TRBJ1-2; D not resolved. The CDR3 sequence is 13 residues long. V dropped 3 bases and J dropped 7 bases, with 15 bases sitting between them. Germline CDR1 is GTSNPN and CDR2 is SVGIG (reference sequence). CDR3 protein: CAWRITGILGYTF. The CDR3 bases are TGTGCCTGGAGGATTACCGGGATTCTTGGCTACACCTTC.

The chain employs TRBV3-1 and TRBJ2-7, with TRBD2 identical over 9 bases. The trim removed 4 bases at V and 2 bases at J, leaving 6 bases unmatched. The CDR3 has 15 amino acids. Germline assignment: CDR1 LGHDT and CDR2 YNNKEL (reference sequence). CDR3 amino acids: CASSRASGAPYEQYF. The DNA for the CDR3 is TGTGCCAGCAGCCGGGCTAGCGGGGCCCCCTACGAGCAGTACTTC.

This chain connects TRBV7-3 to TRBJ1-2, with D unclear. The germline V and J ends were trimmed by 6 bases and 8 bases, with 16 bases remaining between them. This CDR3 contains 13 residues. Germline CDR1 is SGHTA and CDR2 is FQGTGA. The CDR3 sequence is CASSPGASGGYTF. CDR3 in DNA: TGTGCCAGCAGTCCGGGAGCCTCGGGGGGCTACACCTTC.

This clonotype was counted once. The V and J genes are TRBV7-6 and TRBJ2-7; the D is unclear. CDR3 length equals 14 residues. V lost 4 bases, J lost 2 bases, and 12 bases lay in between. Germline CDR1 reads SGHVS; CDR2 reads FNYEAQ. CDR3 DNA: TGTGCCAGCAGCTCTGTCACCCCGACCTACGAGCAGTACTTC. It encodes CASSSVTPTYEQYF.